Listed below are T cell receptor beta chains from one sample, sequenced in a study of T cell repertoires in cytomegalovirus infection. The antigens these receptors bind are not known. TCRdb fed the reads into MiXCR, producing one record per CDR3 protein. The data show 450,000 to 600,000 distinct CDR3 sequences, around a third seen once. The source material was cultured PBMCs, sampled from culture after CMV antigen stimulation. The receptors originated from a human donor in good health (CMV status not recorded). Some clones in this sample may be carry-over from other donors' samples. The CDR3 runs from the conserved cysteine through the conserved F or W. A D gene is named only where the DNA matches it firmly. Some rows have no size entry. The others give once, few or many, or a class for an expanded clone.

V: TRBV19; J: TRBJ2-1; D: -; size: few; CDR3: CASSRLQNNEQFF; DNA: TGTGCCAGTAGTAGGCTCCAGAACAATGAGCAGTTCTTC
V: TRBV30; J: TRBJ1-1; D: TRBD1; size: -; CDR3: CAWNRQGRTEAFF; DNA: TGTGCCTGGAACCGACAGGGCCGGACTGAAGCTTTCTTT
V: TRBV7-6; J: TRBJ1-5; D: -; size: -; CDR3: CASSLTVGPDQNQPQHF; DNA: TGTGCCAGCAGCTTAACGGTAGGGCCAGACCAAAATCAGCCCCAGCATTTT
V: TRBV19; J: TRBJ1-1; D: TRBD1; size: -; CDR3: CASSKAGGTEAFF; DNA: TGTGCCAGTAGTAAGGCAGGGGGCACTGAAGCTTTCTTT
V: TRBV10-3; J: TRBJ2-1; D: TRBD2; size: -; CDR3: CAISESTSGSGNEQFF; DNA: TGTGCCATCAGTGAGTCAACTAGCGGGAGTGGGAATGAGCAGTTCTTC
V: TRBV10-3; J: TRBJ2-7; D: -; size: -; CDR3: CAIKERGYEQYF; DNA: TGTGCCATCAAGGAGAGGGGGTACGAGCAGTACTTC
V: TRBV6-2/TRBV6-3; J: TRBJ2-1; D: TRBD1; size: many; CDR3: CASSYPPWDRGNANEQFF; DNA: TGTGCCAGCAGTTACCCACCTTGGGACAGGGGGAATGCCAATGAGCAGTTCTTC
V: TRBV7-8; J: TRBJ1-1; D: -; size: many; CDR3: CASSHGLDITEAFF; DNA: TGTGCCAGCAGCCACGGGCTGGATATCACCGAAGCTTTCTTT
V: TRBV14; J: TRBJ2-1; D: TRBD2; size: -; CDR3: CASSPRAGGLLNEQFF; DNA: TGTGCCAGCAGTCCAAGAGCGGGAGGCCTTCTCAATGAGCAGTTCTTC
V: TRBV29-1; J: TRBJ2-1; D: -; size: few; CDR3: CSVEEFVDFTYNEQFF; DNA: TGCAGCGTTGAGGAGTTTGTAGACTTTACCTACAATGAGCAGTTCTTC
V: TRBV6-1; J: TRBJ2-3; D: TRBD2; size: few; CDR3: CASSDLAGGTDTQYF; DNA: TGTGCCAGCAGTGACCTAGCGGGAGGCACAGATACGCAGTATTTT
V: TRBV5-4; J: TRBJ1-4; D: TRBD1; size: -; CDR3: CASSLRTGEYEKLFF; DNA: TGTGCCAGCAGCTTGAGGACAGGGGAATATGAAAAACTGTTTTTT
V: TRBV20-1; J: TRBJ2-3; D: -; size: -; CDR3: CSLAVNDPDTQYF; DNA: TGCAGTTTAGCGGTCAATGACCCAGATACGCAGTATTTT
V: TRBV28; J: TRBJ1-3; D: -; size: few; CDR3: CASTQGPQNTIYF; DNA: TGTGCCAGCACGCAGGGGCCGCAAAACACCATATATTTT
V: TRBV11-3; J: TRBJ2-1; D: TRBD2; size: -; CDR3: CASSLRGDEQFF; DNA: TGTGCCAGCAGTTTACGGGGGGATGAGCAGTTCTTC